The next 29 T cell receptor beta chains were all read from a single sample in a study of T cell changes during pregnancy in multiple sclerosis. Data came from immunoSEQ multiplex PCR; TCRdb stores just in-frame clones and leaves some out. The data contain around 50,000 clones, approximately 87% of them seen just once; the ten biggest clones take up approximately 5%. The sample consisted of peripheral blood from another person, used as feeder cells. Receptors originate from a human donor whose cells served as feeder cells for cultures in a pregnancy study.

This clone was picked up a small number of times. V and J are TRBV5-1 and TRBJ2-7, with 7 bases matching TRBD1. The CDR3 loop spans 13 amino acids. In germline, CDR1 is SGHRS, CDR2 YFSETQ. V lost 4 bases, J lost 7 bases, and 8 bases stayed unmatched. Written as DNA, the CDR3 is TGCGCCAGCAGCATAGGGACAGATGGGGAGCAGTACTTC. This gives the protein CASSIGTDGEQYF.

This rearrangement joins TRBV10-3 to TRBJ2-5; 7 bases are a match to TRBD2. Germline lookup yields CDR1 ENHRY and CDR2 SYGVKD. V dropped 8 bases and J dropped 5; count of bases not matched to a gene: 11. This CDR3 contains 14 residues. This CDR3 is CAIAGVRDGETQYF. CDR3 nucleotide sequence: TGTGCCATCGCGGGGGTGAGGGATGGGGAGACCCAGTACTTC.

The chain links TRBV10-3 to TRBJ2-1, with 7 bases matching TRBD2. The J segment lost 6 bases and the V segment lost 6 bases, leaving 14 bases of the junction unmatched. The CDR3 length is 16 residues. Per the germline V gene, CDR1 is ENHRY and CDR2 is SYGVKD. CDR3 sequence: CAIRSTGAGVSNEQFF. For the CDR3, the DNA is TGTGCCATCAGGAGTACCGGGGCGGGAGTGAGCAATGAGCAGTTCTTC.

The chain has TRBV7-9 and TRBJ1-1, with TRBD1 matching 8 bases. Germline V CDR1 and CDR2: SEHNR, FQNEAQ (reference sequence). The CDR3 loop spans 14 amino acids. The ends lost 6 bases at V and 0 bases at J; junction bases unmatched: 3. The CDR3 loop is CASSAGGLNTEAFF. Written as DNA, the CDR3 is TGTGCCAGCAGTGCAGGGGGCCTGAACACTGAAGCTTTCTTT.

This clone was counted only a few times. The chain joins TRBV7-3 to TRBJ1-5; 7 nucleotides line up with TRBD1. Germline lookup yields CDR1 SGHTA and CDR2 FQGTGA. CDR3 length: 13 residues. The V segment lost 6 bases and the J segment 6 bases; nucleotides outside the gene matches: 5. CDR3 DNA sequence: TGTGCCAGCAGAATCAGGGGGTCTCAGCCCCAGCATTTT. This translates into CASRIRGSQPQHF. The entire variable domain, with the rest obtained from reference TRBV7-3 and TRBJ1-5, is as follows: GAGVSQTPSNKVTEKGKYVELRCDPISGHTALYWYRQSLGQGPEFLIYFQGTGAADDSGLPNDRFFAVRPEGSVSTLKIQRTERGDSAVYLCASRIRGSQPQHFGDGTRLSIL.

The chain joins TRBV7-9 to TRBJ2-1; D tentatively fits TRBD1 or TRBD2 (5 bases each). Per germline, CDR1 SEHNR and CDR2 FQNEAQ (reference sequence). The CDR3 has 15 amino acids. V was pared by 4 bases and J by 6 bases, with 16 bases between. This chain's CDR3 is CASSYSGTELNEQFF. The CDR3 DNA reads as TGTGCCAGCAGCTATTCCGGGACGGAGCTCAATGAGCAGTTCTTC.

This clone came up once. The chain uses TRBV4-1 and TRBJ2-1; 8 nucleotides line up with TRBD1. The germline gives CDR1 MGHRA, CDR2 YSYEKL. V gave up 4 bases and J gave up 8 bases; unmatched junction bases: 13. The CDR3 extends over 16 amino acids. The CDR3 protein is CASSLQSRGRADEQFF. In DNA form, the CDR3 reads TGCGCCAGCAGCCTCCAGTCCAGGGGGCGTGCAGATGAGCAGTTCTTC.

The rearrangement joins TRBV6-5 to TRBJ1-1; 8 bases are shared with TRBD1. V lost 6 bases to trimming and J lost 3 bases; unmatched junction nucleotides: 6. CDR3 length: 14 amino acids. The germline V gene has CDR1 MNHEY and CDR2 SVGAGI. The DNA of the CDR3 is TGTGCCAGCAGAAGGTCGACAGGGGACACTGAAGCTTTCTTT. It codes for CASRRSTGDTEAFF.

The chain joins TRBV5-6 to TRBJ2-1, with D uncertain. Looked up from germline, CDR1 is SGHDT and CDR2 is YYEEEE. The V end was cut by 1 base, the J end by 7 bases, with 15 bases between. The CDR3 sequence is 15 residues long. This chain's CDR3 is CASSLLPGAPNEQFF. The CDR3, as DNA: TGTGCCAGCAGCTTGTTGCCGGGCGCGCCGAATGAGCAGTTCTTC.

This clone was found once. The chain employs TRBV6-5 and TRBJ1-3, with unresolved D. Trimming pared 4 bases from V and 0 bases from J, leaving 10 bases between. Germline lookup yields CDR1 MNHEY and CDR2 SVGAGI. The CDR3 is made up of 15 amino acids. CDR3 nucleotides: TGTGCCAGCAGTTCTCGAAGGAACTCTGGAAACACCATATATTTT. Amino acids: CASSSRRNSGNTIYF.

The chain uses TRBV4-2 and TRBJ2-3; tentatively, D is TRBD1 (6 bases). The CDR3 runs 16 residues. Germline lookup yields CDR1 LGHNA and CDR2 YNFKEQ. V was shortened by 1 base and J by 4 bases, with 15 bases between the two germline ends. CDR3 protein: CASSQVGRGRPDTQYF. The CDR3 nucleotides read TGTGCCAGCAGCCAAGTCGGCAGGGGAAGGCCAGATACGCAGTATTTT.

This chain uses TRBV11-2 with TRBJ1-2; 8 nucleotides agree with TRBD1. Losses at the gene ends were 5 bases for V and 3 bases for J; bases not matched to a gene: 2. Germline assignment: CDR1 SGHAT and CDR2 FQNNGV. CDR3 length: 13 amino acids. For the CDR3, the DNA is TGTGCCAGCAGCCTGGACAGGGACTATGGCTACACCTTC. This encodes CASSLDRDYGYTF.

A single count supports this clone. This chain connects TRBV6-6 to TRBJ2-5; 14 bases are a match to TRBD2. The germline V gene has CDR1 MNHNY and CDR2 SVGAGI (reference sequence). The CDR3 spans 16 residues. With 7 bases clipped from V and 4 bases from J, the junction kept 8 bases outside the gene matches. CDR3: CASIGGTSGGGETQYF. The CDR3 DNA reads TGTGCCAGCATTGGGGGGACTAGCGGGGGAGGAGAGACCCAGTACTTC.

The chain uses TRBV6-5 and TRBJ2-1, with a possible D match to TRBD1 (6 bases). Germline V CDR1 and CDR2: MNHEY, SVGAGI. The V gene lost 6 bases and the J gene lost 10 bases, with 16 bases spanning the gap. The CDR3 covers 13 residues. CDR3 region: CASSPPGAGEQFF. In DNA form, the CDR3 reads TGTGCCAGCAGCCCACCAGGGGCAGGGGAGCAGTTCTTC.

The rearrangement links TRBV21-1 to TRBJ1-1. TRBV21-1 represents a pseudogene. The length of the CDR3 is 16 residues. The CDR3 protein is CASSRKGRPATAEAFF. Written as DNA, the CDR3 is TGTGCCAGCAGCCGAAAAGGCCGGCCAGCGACTGCTGAAGCTTTCTTT.

J is TRBJ1-6 and V is TRBV4-1; 9 bases are shared with TRBD1. Trimming removed 2 bases from V and 10 bases from J; junction bases left unmatched: 6. Per the germline V gene, CDR1 is MGHRA and CDR2 is YSYEKL. The CDR3 contains 15 residues. The CDR3 DNA sequence: TGCGCCAGCAGCCAATTGACAGGGGGTAACTCACCCCTCCACTTT. Translation: CASSQLTGGNSPLHF.

V and J are TRBV11-2 and TRBJ2-1; D is unclear. The CDR3 has 16 residues. The V and J ends lost 0 bases and 0 bases respectively, with 9 bases between them. Germline CDR1 and CDR2: SGHAT and FQNNGV. The CDR3 protein is CASSLETWSSYNEQFF. The CDR3 DNA reads TGTGCCAGCAGCTTAGAAACATGGAGCTCCTACAATGAGCAGTTCTTC.

The chain is built from TRBV5-4 and TRBJ2-3, with 7 bases matching TRBD2. Germline CDR1 is SGHNT and CDR2 is YYREEE (reference sequence). V gave up 0 bases and J gave up 3 bases; unmatched junction bases: 4. This CDR3 spans 15 amino acids. The CDR3 DNA sequence: TGTGCCAGCAGCTTGGGGACTAGGGCAACAGATACGCAGTATTTT. Protein sequence: CASSLGTRATDTQYF.

In this sample, this clone turned up once. One end of the junction fails to match germline, which may point to a read error. The chain recombines TRBV29-1 with TRBJ2-5; 7 nucleotides line up with TRBD2. Germline values: CDR1 SQVTM, CDR2 ANQGSEA. The CDR3 is 13 residues long. DNA of the CDR3: TGCAGCGTTGCGGGCCGTGGGGGGGAGATCCAGTACTTC. This translates into CSVAGRGGEIQYF.

This clone was counted once. The gene calls are TRBV19 and TRBJ2-2, with D possibly being TRBD1 (5 bases). Germline V CDR1 and CDR2: LNHDA, SQIVND (reference sequence). CDR3 length equals 15 residues. The V end lost 7 bases, the J end lost 1 base, and 13 bases lay between the germline ends. CDR3 sequence reads: CASTPRQGNTGELFF. CDR3 coding DNA: TGTGCCAGTACACCTCGGCAGGGGAACACCGGGGAGCTGTTTTTT.

The V call is TRBV7-8, the J call TRBJ2-7; the D is unclear. This CDR3 comprises 17 residues. Germline values: CDR1 SGHVS, CDR2 FQNEAQ. The V gene lost 6 bases and the J gene lost 3 bases, with 24 bases spanning the gap. Here the CDR3 DNA reads TGTGCCAGCAGTTACCGTTCTCTGTTTTCTATGGACTACGAGCAGTACTTC. This translates into CASSYRSLFSMDYEQYF.

The CDR3, as DNA: TGTGCCAGTAGTATTGGTGGGGGGACTGAAGCTTTCTTT. It yields the protein CASSIGGGTEAFF. The chain combines TRBV19 with TRBJ1-1, with a tentative D call TRBD1 (5 bases). The V end was cut by 3 bases, the J end by 5 bases, with 10 bases between. This CDR3 contains 13 residues. Germline CDR1 is LNHDA and CDR2 is SQIVND (reference sequence).

This sequence joins TRBV19 and TRBJ2-3; 15 nucleotides align to TRBD2. CDR3 length equals 19 residues. With V trimmed by 5 bases and J by 2 bases, 11 bases remained unmatched. Germline assignment: CDR1 LNHDA and CDR2 SQIVND (reference sequence). CDR3 in DNA: TGTGCCAGTAGTCCGGGACTAGCGGGAGGCCGGAAATACACAGATACGCAGTATTTT. This sequence encodes CASSPGLAGGRKYTDTQYF.

This clone occurred a few times. V and J are TRBV28 and TRBJ2-7, with D possibly matching TRBD2 (6 bases). The CDR3 extends over 15 amino acids. V lost 6 bases, J lost 4 bases, and 19 bases lay in between. Germline V gene sequence: CDR1 MDHEN, CDR2 SYDVKM. The CDR3 bases are TGTGCCAGCAGCTCCAGCGGGCTTGGACTATACGAGCAGTACTTC. Its translation is CASSSSGLGLYEQYF.

This clone appeared once. The CDR3 sequence is CSVGGGNNQPQHF. Written as DNA, the CDR3 is TGCAGCGTTGGAGGGGGGAACAATCAGCCCCAGCATTTT. This chain joins TRBV29-1 and TRBJ1-5; a weak D match, TRBD1 (6 bases). In germline, CDR1 is SQVTM, CDR2 ANQGSEA. Trimming removed 4 bases from V and 3 bases from J, with 10 bases in between. The CDR3 spans 13 residues.

The V and J genes are TRBV5-1 and TRBJ2-3, with D possibly being TRBD2 (5 bases). V lost 4 bases and J 2 bases, leaving 14 bases between the germline ends. The germline CDR1 and CDR2 sequences are SGHRS and YFSETQ. This CDR3 spans 15 amino acids. CDR3 region: CASSPQAVLTDTQYF. The DNA for the CDR3 is TGCGCCAGCAGCCCCCAAGCGGTCCTCACAGATACGCAGTATTTT.

The chain uses TRBV27 and TRBJ2-7; 9 bases map to TRBD1. CDR3 length: 15 residues. CDR1 is MNHEY, CDR2 SMNVEV, per germline (reference sequence). V shed 5 bases, J shed 4 bases, and the junction held 9 bases outside the gene matches. CDR3 sequence (DNA): TGTGCCAGCAGTACACCGACAGGGGGTAATTACGAGCAGTACTTC. Its translation is CASSTPTGGNYEQYF.

V gene TRBV10-2 combines with J gene TRBJ2-5, with unresolved D. Deletions cut 6 bases from V and 4 bases from J, with 12 bases between. The CDR3 totals 13 residues. The V gene's germline CDR1 is WSHSY and CDR2 SAAADI. The CDR3 loop is CASRRRRGETQYF. The CDR3 DNA is TGCGCCAGCAGACGGCGTCGAGGAGAGACCCAGTACTTC.

This clone showed up just a few times. The V gene is TRBV18, the J gene TRBJ1-5; D call uncertain. Trimming shortened V by 0 bases and J by 0 bases, and 9 bases separated the two germline ends. Germline CDR1 reads KGHSH; CDR2 reads LQKENI. This CDR3 is built from 16 residues. The CDR3 loop reads CASSPPSTSSNQPQHF. The CDR3 DNA reads TGTGCCAGCTCACCACCGTCGACAAGTAGCAATCAGCCCCAGCATTTT.